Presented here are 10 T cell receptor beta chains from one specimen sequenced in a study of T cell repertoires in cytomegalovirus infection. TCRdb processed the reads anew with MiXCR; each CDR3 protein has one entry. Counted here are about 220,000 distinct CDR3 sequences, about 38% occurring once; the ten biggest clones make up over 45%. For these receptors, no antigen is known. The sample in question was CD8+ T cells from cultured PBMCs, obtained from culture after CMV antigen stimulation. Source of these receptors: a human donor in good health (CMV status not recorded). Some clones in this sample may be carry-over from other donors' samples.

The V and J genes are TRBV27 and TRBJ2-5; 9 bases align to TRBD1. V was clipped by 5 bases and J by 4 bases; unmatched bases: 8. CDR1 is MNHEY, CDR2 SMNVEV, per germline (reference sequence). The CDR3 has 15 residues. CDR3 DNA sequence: TGTGCCAGCAGTCCCTCGACAGGGGGGGGAGAGACCCAGTACTTC. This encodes CASSPSTGGGETQYF.

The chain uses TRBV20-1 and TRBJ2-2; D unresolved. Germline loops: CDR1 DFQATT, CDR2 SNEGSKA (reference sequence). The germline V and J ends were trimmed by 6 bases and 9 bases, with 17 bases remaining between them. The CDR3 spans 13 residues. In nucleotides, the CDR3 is TGCAGTGCCCCCGGGCCGAGATCCCGGGAGCTGTTTTTT. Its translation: CSAPGPRSRELFF.

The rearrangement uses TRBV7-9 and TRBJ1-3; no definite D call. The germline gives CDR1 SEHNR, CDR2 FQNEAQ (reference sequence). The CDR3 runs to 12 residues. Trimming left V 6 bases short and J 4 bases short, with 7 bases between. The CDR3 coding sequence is TGTGCCAGCAGGCTCTCAGGAAACACCATATATTTT. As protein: CASRLSGNTIYF.

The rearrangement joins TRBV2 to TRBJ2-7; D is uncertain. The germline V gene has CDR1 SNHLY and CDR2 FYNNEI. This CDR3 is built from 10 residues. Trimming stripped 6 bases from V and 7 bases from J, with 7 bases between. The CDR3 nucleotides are TGTGCCAGCAGAGGGAAAGAGCAGTACTTC. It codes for CASRGKEQYF.

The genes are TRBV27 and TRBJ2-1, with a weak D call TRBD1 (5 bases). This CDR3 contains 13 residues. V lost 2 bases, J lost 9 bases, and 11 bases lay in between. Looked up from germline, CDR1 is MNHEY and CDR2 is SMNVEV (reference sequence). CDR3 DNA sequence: TGTGCCAGCAGTTTAGCAGGGTCGGGTGAGCAGTTCTTC. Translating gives CASSLAGSGEQFF.

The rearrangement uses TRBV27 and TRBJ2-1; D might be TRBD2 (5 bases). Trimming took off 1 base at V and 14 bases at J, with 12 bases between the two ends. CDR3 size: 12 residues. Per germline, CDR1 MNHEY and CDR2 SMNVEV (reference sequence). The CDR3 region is CASSLFGENEFF. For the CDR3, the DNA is TGTGCCAGCAGTTTATTCGGGGAAAACGAGTTCTTC.

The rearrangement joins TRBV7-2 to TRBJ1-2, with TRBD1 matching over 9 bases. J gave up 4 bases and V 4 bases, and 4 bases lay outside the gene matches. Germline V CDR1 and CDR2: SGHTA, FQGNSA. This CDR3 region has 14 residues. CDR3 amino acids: CASSSGQGGYGYTF. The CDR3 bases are TGTGCCAGCAGCTCGGGACAGGGCGGCTATGGCTACACCTTC.

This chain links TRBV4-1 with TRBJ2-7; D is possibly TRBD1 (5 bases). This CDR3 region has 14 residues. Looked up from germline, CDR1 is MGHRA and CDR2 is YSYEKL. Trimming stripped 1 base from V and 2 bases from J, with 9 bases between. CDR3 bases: TGCGCCAGCAGCCAAGTCATGGACACCTACGAGCAGTACTTC. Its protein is CASSQVMDTYEQYF.

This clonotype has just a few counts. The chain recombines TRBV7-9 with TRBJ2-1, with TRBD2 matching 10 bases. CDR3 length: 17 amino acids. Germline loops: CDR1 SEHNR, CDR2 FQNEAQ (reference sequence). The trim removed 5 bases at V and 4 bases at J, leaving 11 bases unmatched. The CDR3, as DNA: TGTGCCAGCAGCCCCCAATTAGCGGGAGGAAATTACAATGAGCAGTTCTTC. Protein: CASSPQLAGGNYNEQFF. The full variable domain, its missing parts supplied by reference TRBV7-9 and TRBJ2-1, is DTGVSQNPRHKITKRGQNVTFRCDPISEHNRLYWYRQTLGQGPEFLTYFQNEAQLEKSRLLSDRFSAERPKGSFSTLEIQRTEQGDSAMYLCASSPQLAGGNYNEQFFGPGTRLTVL.

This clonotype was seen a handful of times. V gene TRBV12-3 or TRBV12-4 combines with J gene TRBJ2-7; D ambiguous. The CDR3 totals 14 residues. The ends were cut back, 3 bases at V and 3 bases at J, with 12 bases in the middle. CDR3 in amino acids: CASSFKIGVYEQYF. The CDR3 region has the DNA TGTGCCAGCAGTTTTAAGATAGGTGTCTACGAGCAGTACTTC.